The T cell receptor beta chain described here comes from a study of post-analysis software for immune sequencing data. Study conclusions and caveats: Normalized Chao1 diversity in multiple sclerosis patients fell significantly below that of controls. The five TRBV segments detected at higher frequency in patients than in controls included TRBV5-6, TRBV5-1 and TRBV20-1. Batch-matched samples strongly co-clustered by F measure.

CDR3 length: 14 residues. Deletions cut 6 bases from V and 3 bases from J, with 14 bases between. Germline CDR1 MNHEY, CDR2 SMNVEV (reference sequence). Only one count was recorded for this clonotype. The antigen is undetermined. Sequencing libraries made from TCR beta cDNA carried unique molecular identifiers. Each sample of 1 to 10 million input T cells yielded about 500,000 cDNA molecules, so each molecule approximated one T cell. TCRdb reanalysed the PCR reads using MiXCR and keeps one entry per CDR3 protein. The sample records 550,000 to 700,000 distinct CDR3 sequences, 44% being singletons. The clonotype originates from a girl aged 10 to 17 with multiple sclerosis. The J gene is TRBJ1-1, the V gene TRBV27, with a possible D match to TRBD1 (6 bases). Sequencing was carried out using blood. The CDR3 here is CASRVAGAHTEAFF. CDR3 nucleotide sequence: TGTGCCAGCAGAGTCGCAGGGGCCCACACTGAAGCTTTCTTT.